This T cell receptor (beta chain) is from a study of cytomegalovirus exposure and HLA in healthy donors. Study-level points and caveats: There was a cluster of highly shared sequence variants that was likely a sequencing artifact. Cytomegalovirus-associated TCR beta chains were listed, numbering 150 to 200.

This CDR3 has 14 amino acids. The V end lost 7 bases, the J end lost 6 bases, and 20 bases lay between the germline ends. CDR1 is SGDLS and CDR2 is YYNGEE in the germline V gene. A word on this clone: Its antigen is as yet unknown.

The PCR was carried out with 60 Vbeta primers and 13 Jbeta primers. In the source study's methods: There were about 88 million unique TCR beta chains by a later count, and 8.5 million to 14 million of them were shared. Only in-frame clones appear in the TCRdb table, and some are missing; sequencing was by immunoSEQ multiplex PCR. Clone size and V and J calls were adopted from that table, with D and trimming inferred from the DNA. The sample carries under 150,000 clones, over 75% recorded once. Sequencing was performed on PBMCs. This clonotype originated in a woman in her thirties or forties in good health and CMV-seropositive. The chain is built from TRBV9 and TRBJ2-7; D might be TRBD1 (9 bases). The CDR3 is CASGRGGQGSEQYF. CDR3 DNA sequence: TGTGCCAGCGGTCGGGGGGGACAGGGAAGCGAGCAGTACTTC.